This is a list of T cell receptor beta chains from one sample in a study of cytomegalovirus exposure and HLA in healthy donors. Sequenced by immunoSEQ multiplex PCR; TCRdb stores in-frame clones only, minus some. The sample consists of around 250,000 clones, 75% to 85% of them appearing once. Specimen: PBMCs. These receptors were collected from a woman aged 60 to 75 in good health and CMV-seropositive. The CDR3 runs from the conserved cysteine through the conserved F or W. D genes are given only for firm matches. Some rows have no size entry. The others give once, few or many, or a class for an expanded clone.

j_call d_call cdr3_length v_call clone_size cdr3_nt cdr3_aa
TRBJ1-5 TRBD1 15 TRBV18 NA TGTGCCAGCTCACTACACACAGGGGAAGATCAGCCCCAGCATTTT CASSLHTGEDQPQHF
TRBJ2-1 TRBD1 15 TRBV28 NA TGTGCCAGCAGGAACAGGGGGACCCTCTACAATGAGCAGTTCTTC CASRNRGTLYNEQFF
TRBJ2-2 TRBD2 16 TRBV2 NA TGTGCCAGCAGAGTAGCGGGAGGCTCGAACACCGGGGAGCTGTTTTTT CASRVAGGSNTGELFF
TRBJ2-5 TRBD2 16 TRBV5-1 NA TGCGCCAGCAGCTTGGGGCGACTAGCGAATCAAGAGACCCAGTACTTC CASSLGRLANQETQYF
TRBJ1-1 NA 14 TRBV5-1 few TGCGCCAGCAGCTTGACAGTCCGGAACACTGAAGCTTTCTTT CASSLTVRNTEAFF
TRBJ1-4 TRBD1 13 TRBV5-1 NA TGCGCCAGCACCCGGGACAGGGGCGAAAAACTGTTTTTT CASTRDRGEKLFF
TRBJ2-5 NA 13 TRBV10-2 NA TGCGCCAGCAGTCGACAGTACCAAGAGACCCAGTACTTC CASSRQYQETQYF
TRBJ1-4 NA 13 TRBV27 NA TGTGCCAGCAGCCTCTCGGGGGGGGAAAAACTGTTTTTT CASSLSGGEKLFF
TRBJ2-1 NA 14 TRBV5-1 NA TGCGCCAGCACCCGGGGGAGCTCCTACAATGAGCAGTTCTTC CASTRGSSYNEQFF
TRBJ2-3 NA 13 TRBV29-1 NA TGCAGCTCAGCCCCCCTGACAGCAGATACGCAGTATTTT CSSAPLTADTQYF
TRBJ1-1 TRBD1 16 TRBV6-1 NA TGTGCCAGCAGTGAAGCCCCACAGGGGGGATGGACTGAAGCTTTCTTT CASSEAPQGGWTEAFF
TRBJ1-5 NA 17 TRBV4-1 NA TGCGCCAGCAGCCATGAAGCATCGGGGTCGGGAAATCAGCCCCAGCATTTT CASSHEASGSGNQPQHF
TRBJ1-4 NA 13 TRBV6-5 NA TGTGCCAGCAGTTACGGGCTGGGTGAAAAACTGTTTTTT CASSYGLGEKLFF
TRBJ1-1 NA 14 TRBV28 NA TGTGCCAGCAGTTTAGAGGGATTGAACACTGAAGCTTTCTTT CASSLEGLNTEAFF
TRBJ1-2 NA 12 TRBV6-5 NA TGTGCCAGCAGCCACGGCGGGGGAGGCTACACCTTC CASSHGGGGYTF
TRBJ2-5 TRBD2 14 TRBV9 NA TGTGCCAGCAGCGAGACTAGCGCCCAAGAGACCCAGTACTTC CASSETSAQETQYF
TRBJ2-7 TRBD2 15 TRBV7-7 NA TGTGCCAGCAGCTCAGGGACTAGCGGGAGCTACGAGCAGTACTTC CASSSGTSGSYEQYF
TRBJ2-1 TRBD1 14 TRBV15 NA TGTGCCACCAGTAGGCAGGGGGCGCACAATGAGCAGTTCTTC CATSRQGAHNEQFF
TRBJ1-2 NA 16 TRBV11-2 few TGTGCCAGCAGCTTTGGGGGGGTGGACCTTAACTATGGCTACACCTTC CASSFGGVDLNYGYTF
TRBJ1-5 NA 12 TRBV10-1 NA TGCGCCAGCAGTGACGGCAATCAGCCCCAGCATTTT CASSDGNQPQHF
TRBJ2-3 TRBD2 14 TRBV30 NA TGTGCCTGGGAAGCGGGAGTGGGTACAGATACGCAGTATTTT CAWEAGVGTDTQYF
TRBJ2-7 TRBD2 14 TRBV5-6 NA TGTGCCAGCAGCCAGGGACTAGCGGGAGTCGAGCAGTACTTC CASSQGLAGVEQYF
TRBJ2-5 TRBD2 15 TRBV5-1 NA TGCGCCAGCAGCGGCGGGAGCAGTACGGGAGAGACCCAGTACTTC CASSGGSSTGETQYF
TRBJ2-5 NA 13 TRBV18 NA TGTGCCAGCTCACCAGGACTTAAAGAGACCCAGTACTTC CASSPGLKETQYF
TRBJ1-1 NA 14 TRBV6-5 NA TGTGCCAGCAGGAGGGAGATAGAGAACACTGAAGCTTTCTTT CASRREIENTEAFF
TRBJ1-2 TRBD1 17 TRBV6-1 few TGTGCCAGCAGTGCGACCGGGACAGAGTTTTTAAGGGATGGCTACACCTTC CASSATGTEFLRDGYTF
TRBJ1-1 NA 10 TRBV29-1 NA TGCAGCGTTGCGGGGAGTGAAGCTTTCTTT CSVAGSEAFF
TRBJ1-3 TRBD1 14 TRBV18 NA TGTGCCAGCTCCCGGGACAGGGGAGGAAACACCATATATTTT CASSRDRGGNTIYF
TRBJ1-2 TRBD1 14 TRBV13 once TGTGCCAGCCGAGTCGTCGGGACAGGGGCTGGCTACACCTTC CASRVVGTGAGYTF
TRBJ2-5 NA 15 TRBV19 NA TGTGCCAGTAGTGAAATCCCGGGGGTCCTGGAGACCCAGTACTTC CASSEIPGVLETQYF
TRBJ2-7 NA 13 TRBV29-1 NA TGCAGCGTTAATAAGGGACTTGCCTACGAGCAGTACTTC CSVNKGLAYEQYF
TRBJ2-3 NA 15 TRBV29-1 NA TGCAGCGCCATACCTCTCCAGCGGAGCACAGATACGCAGTATTTT CSAIPLQRSTDTQYF
TRBJ2-3 NA 17 TRBV23-1 NA TGCGCCAGCAGTCATTTAAGGAGGGGGGGCCGGACAGATACGCAGTATTTT CASSHLRRGGRTDTQYF
TRBJ2-7 TRBD1 14 TRBV5-1 few TGCGCCAGCAGCTTAGTGGGACAGGGGAACGAGCAGTACTTC CASSLVGQGNEQYF
TRBJ2-2 NA 17 TRBV25-1 NA TGTGCCAGCAGTGTACCCGTAGGAAGGGCGGGTTTCGGGGAGCTGTTTTTT CASSVPVGRAGFGELFF
TRBJ2-5 TRBD1 12 TRBV5-6 NA TGTGCCAGCAGCTTGGGACAGGGGCTTGGGTACTTC CASSLGQGLGYF
TRBJ1-5 NA 15 TRBV2 NA TGTGCCAGCGCGGTTCAACAGGGTAGCAATCAGCCCCAGCATTTT CASAVQQGSNQPQHF
TRBJ2-1 NA 14 TRBV5-1 NA TGCGCCAGCAGCCCGGGAGGGACAGCCTTTTACGGGTTCTTC CASSPGGTAFYGFF
TRBJ1-5 TRBD1 18 TRBV27 NA TGTGCCAGCAGTTTATCGTACTTCCCCCAGGGGGCTGATCAGCCCCAGCATTTT CASSLSYFPQGADQPQHF
TRBJ1-1 NA 12 TRBV7-9 NA TGTTCCAGCAGCACCCGACAGACTGAAGCTTTCTTT CSSSTRQTEAFF
TRBJ2-1 TRBD2 16 TRBV5-1 NA TGCGCCAGCAGCTTGGGGCTATCGGGGGGTTACAATGAGCAGTTCTTC CASSLGLSGGYNEQFF
TRBJ2-3 NA 14 TRBV11-2 NA TGTGCCAGCAGCCAGACTCCAAGCACAGATACGCAGTATTTT CASSQTPSTDTQYF
TRBJ2-7 TRBD2 15 TRBV5-4 NA TGTGCCAGCAGCTCCGGACTAGCGGGTCCCTACGAGCAGTACTTC CASSSGLAGPYEQYF
TRBJ1-5 NA 15 TRBV6-5 NA TGTGCCGGCAGTCCAGATACACCCAGCAATCAGCCCCAGCATTTT CAGSPDTPSNQPQHF